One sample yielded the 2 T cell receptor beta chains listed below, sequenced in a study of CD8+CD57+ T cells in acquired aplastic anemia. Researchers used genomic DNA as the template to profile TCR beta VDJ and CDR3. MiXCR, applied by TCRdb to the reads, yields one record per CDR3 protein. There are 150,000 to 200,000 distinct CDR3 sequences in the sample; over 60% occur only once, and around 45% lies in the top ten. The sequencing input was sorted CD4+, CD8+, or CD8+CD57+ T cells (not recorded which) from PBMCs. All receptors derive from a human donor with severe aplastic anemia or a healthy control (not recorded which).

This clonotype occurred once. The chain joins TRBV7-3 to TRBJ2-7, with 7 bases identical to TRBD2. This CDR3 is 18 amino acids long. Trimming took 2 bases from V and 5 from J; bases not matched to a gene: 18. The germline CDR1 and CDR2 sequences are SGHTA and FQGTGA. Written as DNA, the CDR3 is TGTGCCAGCAGCTTAGTCCCCCGTCCCGGGACTACTAACGACGAGCAGTACTTC. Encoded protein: CASSLVPRPGTTNDEQYF.

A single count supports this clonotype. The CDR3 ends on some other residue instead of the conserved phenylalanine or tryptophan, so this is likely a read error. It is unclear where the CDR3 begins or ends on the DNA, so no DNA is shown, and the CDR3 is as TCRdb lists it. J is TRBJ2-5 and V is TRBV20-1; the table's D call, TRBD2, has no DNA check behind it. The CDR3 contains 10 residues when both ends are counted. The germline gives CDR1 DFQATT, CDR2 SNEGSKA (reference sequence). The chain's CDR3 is CSATSRELPP.